This T cell receptor (beta chain) came from a study of T cells of healthy individuals. The CDR3 extends over 14 amino acids. Looked up from germline, CDR1 is MNHEY and CDR2 is SMNVEV (reference sequence). V was pared by 7 bases and J by 1 base, with 13 bases between. In this sample, this clonotype turned up a few times. TCRdb passed the 5' RACE reads through MiXCR, listing each CDR3 protein once. The sample contains fewer than 90,000 distinct CDR3 sequences, more than 4.5% of which appear only once. The receptor was derived from a female donor in good health. The chain couples TRBV27 to TRBJ1-1; possible D gene TRBD1, 5 bases. This CDR3 is CASIGRGRNTEAFF. In nucleotides, the CDR3 is TGTGCCAGCATAGGAAGGGGCAGGAACACTGAAGCTTTCTTT.